The 21 T cell receptor beta chains reported below all come from one sample, sequenced in a study of blood T cells in healthy people across ages. With a J-beta primer mix and a sample-barcoded 5' primer, a second PCR ran roughly 6 to 12 cycles. TCRdb passed the 5' RACE reads through MiXCR, listing each CDR3 protein once. The table has some 1.5 million distinct CDR3 sequences, 35% to 45% seen once. The sample taken for sequencing was blood. The receptor set was obtained from a woman aged 18-29 years in good health.

The genes are TRBV7-2 and TRBJ2-3, with a possible D match to TRBD1 (5 bases). The CDR3 has 14 amino acids. Trimming cost V 2 bases and J 7 bases, with 13 bases left between them. The V gene's germline CDR1 is SGHTA and CDR2 FQGNSA. In nucleotides, the CDR3 is TGTGCCAGCAGCTTAATGCAGACAGTCAATACGCAGTATTTT. This codes for CASSLMQTVNTQYF.

This chain uses TRBV4-1 with TRBJ1-1, with D possibly being TRBD1 (6 bases). V was cut by 1 base and J by 4 bases, with 19 bases left in between. This CDR3 is 17 amino acids long. In germline, CDR1 is MGHRA, CDR2 YSYEKL. DNA for the CDR3: TGCGCCAGCAGCCAAGCTCCCTTACGGGGGCCAAGCACTGAAGCTTTCTTT. Protein: CASSQAPLRGPSTEAFF.

J is TRBJ2-7 and V is TRBV5-1; D gene uncertain. CDR3 length: 14 amino acids. Trimming stripped 0 bases from V and 2 bases from J, with 9 bases between. Per germline, CDR1 SGHRS and CDR2 YFSETQ. The CDR3 protein is CASSLGNGPYEQYF. The CDR3 DNA follows: TGCGCCAGCAGCTTGGGCAACGGGCCCTACGAGCAGTACTTC. Full variable domain (missing parts from reference TRBV5-1 and TRBJ2-7): KAGVTQTPRYLIKTRGQQVTLSCSPISGHRSVSWYQQTPGQGLQFLFEYFSETQRNKGNFPGRFSGRQFSNSRSEMNVSTLELGDSALYLCASSLGNGPYEQYFGPGTRLTVT.

This clonotype was counted only a few times. The chain combines TRBV7-2 with TRBJ2-7; D is undetermined. Germline CDR1 is SGHTA and CDR2 is FQGNSA. The germline V and J ends were trimmed by 1 base and 3 bases, with 10 bases remaining between them. The CDR3 consists of 14 residues. This CDR3 reads CASSLVFVGYEQYF. The CDR3 bases are TGTGCCAGCAGCTTAGTATTTGTTGGCTACGAGCAGTACTTC.

The gene calls are TRBV7-9 and TRBJ1-1; D is perhaps TRBD1 (6 bases). Germline V gene lookup returns CDR1 SEHNR and CDR2 FQNEAQ (reference sequence). The V gene lost 5 bases and the J gene lost 4 bases, with 20 bases spanning the gap. The CDR3 has 16 amino acids. Here the CDR3 DNA reads TGTGCCAGCAGCCTACGACTTGGGGGAGGGGGCACTGAAGCTTTCTTT. Its protein product is CASSLRLGGGGTEAFF.

This clonotype showed up just a few times. The V call is TRBV4-3, the J call TRBJ2-7; TRBD2 agrees at 10 bases. The V gene's germline CDR1 is LGHNA and CDR2 YSLEER. This CDR3 spans 19 amino acids. The V gene end was trimmed by 0 bases and the J gene end by 3 bases; junction bases not matched to a gene: 14. DNA for the CDR3: TGCGCCAGCAGCCAAGATAAAGGCCCTGCTAGCGGGAGAATCTACGAGCAGTACTTC. Protein product: CASSQDKGPASGRIYEQYF.

The chain carries TRBV9 and TRBJ2-7; D not certain. CDR1 is SGDLS and CDR2 is YYNGEE in the germline V gene. The CDR3 runs 14 residues. Trimming removed 2 bases from V and 7 bases from J, with 16 bases in between. The CDR3 spells CASSVEWGTMEQYF. In DNA, the CDR3 is TGTGCCAGCAGCGTCGAGTGGGGTACTATGGAGCAGTACTTC.

This clonotype was detected a few times. The chain combines TRBV12-3 or TRBV12-4 with TRBJ2-6; the match to TRBD1 covers 8 bases. J lost 0 bases, V lost 5 bases, and 9 bases had no gene match. The CDR3 runs 18 residues. CDR3 amino acids: CASSTGTGRLSGANVLTF. DNA for the CDR3: TGTGCCAGCAGTACTGGGACAGGCCGTCTCTCTGGGGCCAACGTCCTGACTTTC.

The sample holds one count of this clonotype. This chain links TRBV14 with TRBJ1-2; TRBD1 matches at 9 bases. Germline V CDR1 and CDR2: SGHDN, FVKESK. J was trimmed by 7 bases and V by 3 bases; bases with no gene match: 6. The CDR3 is made up of 14 amino acids. The CDR3, as DNA: TGTGCCAGCAGCCATGAGGGACAGGGTTGTGGCTACACCTTC. It encodes CASSHEGQGCGYTF.

This clonotype came up a few times. The chain combines TRBV18 with TRBJ2-1; no clear D. Germline V gene data show CDR1 as KGHSH and CDR2 as LQKENI. The CDR3 is 17 amino acids. V dropped 1 base and J dropped 2 bases, with 15 bases sitting between them. In nucleotides, the CDR3 is TGTGCCAGCTCACCACAGAATCTAGGTCCCCCCTACAATGAGCAGTTCTTC. Its protein product is CASSPQNLGPPYNEQFF.

This clonotype was observed once. The chain is built from TRBV20-1 and TRBJ2-5, with 8 positions matching TRBD2. The CDR3 has 13 amino acids. V trimming: 3 bases; J trimming: 11 bases; junction bases outside the gene matches: 11. Germline V lookup: CDR1 DFQATT, CDR2 SNEGSKA (reference sequence). The DNA for the CDR3 is TGCAGTGCTAGCGGACTAGCCTACTACAAGCAGTACTTC. It specifies CSASGLAYYKQYF.

This chain connects TRBV24-1 to TRBJ2-5; D call uncertain. Germline V lookup: CDR1 KGHDR, CDR2 SFDVKD. CDR3 length equals 12 residues. V was shortened by 3 bases and J by 6 bases, with 7 bases between the two germline ends. CDR3 sequence: CATSDPGKTQYF. Written as DNA, the CDR3 is TGTGCCACCAGTGATCCCGGAAAGACCCAGTACTTC.

The rearrangement joins TRBV7-2 to TRBJ1-5, with D maybe TRBD1 (5 bases). Trimming cost V 7 bases and J 7 bases, with 20 bases left between them. Germline assignment: CDR1 SGHTA and CDR2 FQGNSA. The CDR3 runs to 15 residues. The CDR3: CASTPGEGIEQPQHF. CDR3 bases: TGTGCCAGCACCCCCGGGGAGGGGATAGAGCAGCCCCAGCATTTT.

This clonotype was seen more than once but under ten times. The chain links TRBV27 to TRBJ2-6; D ambiguous. Per the germline V gene, CDR1 is MNHEY and CDR2 is SMNVEV (reference sequence). CDR3 length: 13 residues. Trimming removed 4 bases from V and 3 bases from J, with 4 bases in between. CDR3 sequence reads: CASSCGGANVLTF. The CDR3 DNA follows: TGTGCCAGCAGTTGCGGTGGGGCCAACGTCCTGACTTTC. Drawing the rest from reference TRBV27 and TRBJ2-6, the complete variable domain is EAQVTQNPRYLITVTGKKLTVTCSQNMNHEYMSWYRQDPGLGLRQIYYSMNVEVTDKGDVPEGYKVSRKEKRNFPLILESPSPNQTSLYFCASSCGGANVLTFGAGSRLTVL.

In its sample, this clonotype was seen a few times. This chain connects TRBV20-1 to TRBJ2-7, with D tentatively TRBD2 (6 bases). The germline V gene encodes CDR1 DFQATT and CDR2 SNEGSKA (reference sequence). The CDR3 is 15 amino acids. V was clipped by 0 bases and J by 2 bases, with 14 bases between them. CDR3 sequence: CSARDISGSAYEQYF. The CDR3 nucleotides read TGCAGTGCTAGAGATATCAGCGGGTCCGCCTACGAGCAGTACTTC.

The chain recombines TRBV4-1 with TRBJ2-1; 7 nucleotides line up with TRBD2. The germline V gene encodes CDR1 MGHRA and CDR2 YSYEKL. This CDR3 has 15 amino acids. Trimming removed 3 bases from V and 5 bases from J; junction bases left unmatched: 7. The DNA for the CDR3 is TGCGCCAGCAGCCATCGTAAGGGGAGGGACAATGAGCAGTTCTTC. This sequence encodes CASSHRKGRDNEQFF.

The V gene is TRBV5-1, the J gene TRBJ2-5; D gene uncertain. Trimming shortened V by 0 bases and J by 10 bases, and 7 bases separated the two germline ends. The CDR3 spans 11 residues. Germline V gives CDR1 SGHRS, CDR2 YFSETQ. CDR3 sequence: CASSLEASQYF. CDR3 nucleotides: TGCGCCAGCAGCTTGGAGGCTAGCCAGTACTTC.

This clonotype is a singleton in its sample. The chain recombines TRBV7-9 with TRBJ2-1; D ambiguous. The assigned J gene may be wrong: the sequence end matches TRBJ2-7 better. Germline V gene lookup returns CDR1 SEHNR and CDR2 FQNEAQ (reference sequence). The CDR3 is 16 amino acids. CDR3 bases: TGTGCCAGCAGCTTATCTCTTGCGAGCTTCTACAATGAGCAGTACTTC. Its translation: CASSLSLASFYNEQYF.

Only one count was recorded for this clonotype. This may come from a read error, since a much larger clone is one base off. The chain is built from TRBV4-3 and TRBJ2-1; D remains ambiguous. Germline loops: CDR1 LGHNA, CDR2 YSLEER. The CDR3 extends over 15 amino acids. The CDR3 loop reads CASSQDGLSYDEQFF. The CDR3 DNA reads TGCGCCAGCAGCCAAGATGGCCTCTCCTACGATGAGCAGTTCTTC.

This chain uses TRBV27 with TRBJ1-2; a weak D match, TRBD1 (5 bases). Deletions cut 3 bases from V and 2 bases from J, with 10 bases between. The CDR3 runs to 14 residues. Germline assignment: CDR1 MNHEY and CDR2 SMNVEV (reference sequence). CDR3 amino acids: CASSFLGGNYGYTF. The CDR3 DNA follows: TGTGCCAGCAGTTTCTTGGGGGGAAACTATGGCTACACCTTC.

The sample holds a few counts of this clonotype. J is TRBJ1-2 and V is TRBV11-2; 9 positions match TRBD1. The germline gives CDR1 SGHAT, CDR2 FQNNGV. Trimming at V came to 1 base and at J to 8 bases, leaving 11 bases not matched to a gene. This CDR3 region has 16 residues. In DNA form, the CDR3 reads TGTGCCAGCAGCTTAGGATACCCGGGACAGGGTAACGGCTACACCTTC. Protein product: CASSLGYPGQGNGYTF.